The T cell receptor (beta chain) described here comes from a study of beta chain features in type 1 diabetes. Study-wide points: VDJ junctions sequenced from type 1 diabetes patients showed fewer insertions and more deletions.

Sorting produced populations that all topped 95% purity. The study reverse transcribed the entire isolated RNA, so it sequenced expressed TCRB transcripts. Sequenced by immunoSEQ multiplex PCR; TCRdb stores in-frame clones only, minus some. Here the sample spans 810,000 or so clones, roughly 15% being singletons. Germline loops: CDR1 MGHRA, CDR2 YSYEKL. V gave up 1 base and J gave up 0 bases; unmatched junction bases: 15. CDR3 length: 20 amino acids. As regards this clone: Its antigen remains unknown.

Material: naive CD4+ T cells from blood. V usage is TRBV4-1 and J usage is TRBJ2-1; 7 nucleotides line up with TRBD2. This TCR derives from a woman between 18 and 30 years old in good health. CDR3 sequence: CASSQVGFKPGGSSYNEQFF. The CDR3 nucleotides are TGCGCCAGCAGCCAAGTGGGGTTTAAGCCTGGCGGGAGCTCCTACAATGAGCAGTTCTTC.